Here is one T cell receptor beta chain with its context. The antigen is unknown. Among the donors, all were healthy bone marrow donors. The PCR used 60 Vbeta and 13 Jbeta primers. Profiling relied on immunoSEQ multiplex PCR, and the TCRdb table lists in-frame clones only, not all of them. The sample consists of 150,000 to 160,000 clones, under 85% of them appearing once. The data were obtained in a study of cytomegalovirus exposure and HLA in healthy donors. Study summary: Most donors, just over 80% of some 400 genotyped, fell in the Caucasian-associated ancestry cluster.

Findings and limits, study-wide: For most TCR sequences rarity was the rule, although some public TCRs occurred in many donors.

The specimen sequenced was PBMCs. This clonotype originated in a man aged 18 to 35 in good health and CMV-seronegative.

Written as DNA, the CDR3 is TGTGCCAGCAGCTTCCAGGGGGCAGGGGGCTACACCTTC. This encodes CASSFQGAGGYTF. The chain uses TRBV5-4 and TRBJ1-2; TRBD1 agrees at 8 bases. CDR1 and CDR2 from the germline V gene are SGHNT and YYREEE (reference sequence). V shed 2 bases, J shed 8 bases, and the junction held 5 bases outside the gene matches. The CDR3 sequence is 13 residues long.